This T cell receptor (beta chain) was identified in a study of brain metastases from non-small cell lung cancer. V lost 2 bases to trimming and J lost 2 bases, with 4 bases between them. Germline loops: CDR1 MNHNS, CDR2 SASEGT. The CDR3 contains 13 residues. This clone occurred once. Its specificity is unknown. TCRdb's table, derived via immunoSEQ multiplex PCR, lists solely in-frame clones and lacks some. This table holds approximately 2,100 clones, approximately 91% found once. Regarding the study as a whole: Compared with their matched primary tumors, roughly two thirds of brain metastases showed expanded T-cell clones. Compared with primary tumors, brain metastases showed less T-cell infiltration. Metastases had sparse T cells but largely shared repertoires with primaries.

The chain is built from TRBV6-1 and TRBJ1-3, with unresolved D. The sequencing sample was made of primary lung tumor tissue. This receptor was taken from a donor older than 35 with non-small cell lung cancer. CDR3 in DNA: TGTGCCAGCAGTGAATCGCCTGGAAACACCATATATTTT. Its translation: CASSESPGNTIYF.